The rows below give T cell receptor beta chains drawn from one sample of a study of blood T cell repertoires in COVID-19. Sequencing used immunoSEQ multiplex PCR; TCRdb keeps in-frame clones, though not all of them. The sample holds about 150,000 clones; about four fifths are singletons and the top ten take about 2.7%. Sequencing was performed on peripheral blood. These receptors were obtained from an elderly woman with COVID-19, enrolled during active disease. The conserved cysteine and the conserved F or W are not part of the CDR3 here. The order of the fields is V gene, CDR3 length, clone size, D gene, CDR3 protein. A D gene is named only where the DNA matches it firmly. A clone size is listed for some rows: how often the clone was seen (once, few, many), or a class if it is expanded.

>TRBV28|13|once|.
ASSAITSNRDEQY
>TRBV25-1|13|.|TRBD2
ALPPLWGGYYEQY
>TRBV10-3|12|once|.
AISAAGNTGELF
>TRBV2|14|.|.
ASSEGGGRGWQPQH
>TRBV5-1|14|.|.
ASSLGGSPPSYEQY
>TRBV28|14|.|TRBD1
ASRLRQGAANYGYT
>TRBV5-1|15|.|TRBD2
ASSLGRTSGTGETQY
>TRBV7-3|13|.|.
ASSLDGSSGNTIY
>TRBV9|14|.|.
ASSVVARGSYNEQF
>TRBV9|15|few|TRBD2
ASSVGRTSGNTDTQY